This T cell receptor beta chain was sequenced in a study of cytomegalovirus exposure and HLA in healthy donors. This clone has a handful of counts. One end of the junction varies from germline; a read error may be responsible. The CDR3 has 17 amino acids. Germline CDR1 reads SEHNR; CDR2 reads FQNEAQ (reference sequence). PCR used 60 Vbeta primers and 13 Jbeta primers. Using immunoSEQ multiplex PCR, the repertoire was profiled, and TCRdb retains in-frame clones only, with some absent. The sample holds about 170,000 clones, around 84% seen once. The chain has TRBV7-9 and TRBJ2-5; 12 positions match TRBD1. The J call is doubtful: the DNA matches TRBJ2-7 better. Sequenced sample: PBMCs. The receptor's source is a man in his thirties or forties in good health and CMV-seropositive. CDR3 DNA: TGTTCCAGCAGCTCCCAAGGGACAGGGGGCGCATCCTACGAGCAGTACTTC. It yields the protein CSSSSQGTGGASYEQYF.